This TCR beta chain comes out of a study of shared clonotypes between healthy human individuals. Study-wide points: What rarefaction showed was incomplete sorted-subset sequencing despite large depth.

Comments on this clone: The antigen is unknown.

An even split of each subset's genomic DNA across several immunoSEQ plates was performed. Under the authors' procedure: There were no quality scores in the junction-only immunoSEQ sequences, so filtering differed. Generated by immunoSEQ multiplex PCR, the TCRdb table keeps only in-frame clones and is missing some. V, J and clone size were drawn from that table, and D and trimming were deduced from the DNA. Found here are some 2,400,000 clones, approximately 94% of them singletons; the top ten hold more than 0.1%. The sequence derives from a man between 18 and 35 years old in good health. The sample was naive CD4+ T cells sorted from blood. Specified subset: CD45RA+ positively selected.

The CDR3: CASTTGINSPLHF. The CDR3 bases are TGTGCCAGCACGACAGGGATTAATTCACCCCTCCACTTT. The rearrangement links TRBV6-1 to TRBJ1-6, with 7 nucleotides matching TRBD1. This CDR3 contains 13 residues. Germline trimming cut 7 bases from V and 6 bases from J; bases unmatched to any gene: 3. Germline V gives CDR1 MNHNS, CDR2 SASEGT.